This TCR beta chain was documented in a study of regulatory T cells in long-lasting Graves disease. The time point denotes: persistent/refractory GD, antithyroid drugs over 5 years with positive TRAb. There was RNA extracted from PBMCs, and the TCR library was made from it. Regarding the study as a whole: Patients with persistent Graves' had lower TCR diversity than newly diagnosed patients.

CDR3 regions were amplified by Arm-PCR using iRepertoire HTBI primers to build TCR beta libraries. Authors' methods: The study identified 50 to 70 TRBV and approximately 15 TRBJ segments across samples. Via MiXCR, TCRdb re-called the multiplex PCR reads, giving one row per CDR3 protein. TCRdb assigned the V and J calls; the authors' analysis was not used. The sample lists fewer than 450,000 distinct CDR3 sequences; roughly a quarter were seen once. This clonotype has only a few counts. What it binds is not known. The CDR3 is 15 amino acids. The germline gives CDR1 LGHNT, CDR2 FRNRAP. The V and J ends lost 5 bases and 4 bases respectively, with 18 bases between them.

Source: peripheral blood mononuclear cells (PBMCs), taken when the disease was refractory, from a patient treated with antithyroid drugs. V is TRBV12-5 and J is TRBJ2-7, with D tentatively TRBD1 or TRBD2 (6 bases each). This sequence was found in a female donor with Graves disease. The CDR3 DNA reads as TGTGCTAGTGGTGGACGCGGGACACCCGTTTACGAGCAGTACTTC. Its protein product is CASGGRGTPVYEQYF.